The rows below give T cell receptor beta chains drawn from one sample of a study of control samples from healthy donors and cancer patients. Sequencing was performed with immunoSEQ multiplex PCR; in TCRdb, only in-frame clones are kept and a portion is missing. Among roughly 76,000 clones listed, 85% to 95% were seen once. Sequencing used blood. Receptor source: a woman aged 35 to 49 in good health. Each CDR3 is given with its conserved first and last residue. The order of the fields is D gene, J gene, V gene, clone size, CDR3 DNA, CDR3 protein. D genes are given only for firm matches. Not all rows give a size; the values are once, few, many and, for expanded clones, a class.

TRBD2	TRBJ2-3	TRBV29-1	.	TGCAGCGTCGGTGGGGAGCGGGGGGGCCTTACAGATACGCAGTATTTT	CSVGGERGGLTDTQYF
.	TRBJ1-1	TRBV3-1/TRBV3-2	.	TGTGCCAGCAGCCAAGAGGGAGCTCGGAGAGCTTTCTTT	CASSQEGARRAFF
.	TRBJ2-5	TRBV5-8	.	TGTGCCAGCAGATCGCCTCCCCAAGAGACCCAGTACTTC	CASRSPPQETQYF
.	TRBJ1-2	TRBV23-1	.	TGCGCCAGCAGTCACTCCCTTTATGCAGTCTATGGCTACACCTTC	CASSHSLYAVYGYTF
TRBD1	TRBJ1-6	TRBV6-5	.	TGTGCCAGCAGAGCCCGGACAGGGGAGATTTCACCCCTCCACTTT	CASRARTGEISPLHF
.	TRBJ1-1	TRBV13	.	TGTGCCAGCAGCTTGACAGGCACTGAAGCTTTCTTT	CASSLTGTEAFF
TRBD1	TRBJ2-7	TRBV4-3	few	TGCGCCAGCAGCCACGGACAGGGTCTGGCCGAGCAGTACTTC	CASSHGQGLAEQYF
TRBD1	TRBJ2-5	TRBV5-1	.	TGCGCCAGCAGCTTAGTACCGGGACAGGGAGAGACCCAGTACTTC	CASSLVPGQGETQYF
TRBD1	TRBJ2-1	TRBV7-9	.	TGTGCCAGCAGCTCCAGTTCCAGGGGGAAGTGGGATGAGCAGTTCTTC	CASSSSSRGKWDEQFF
.	TRBJ1-5	TRBV6-5	.	TGTGCCAGCAGCGATAGCAATCAGCCCCAGCATTTT	CASSDSNQPQHF
.	TRBJ1-3	TRBV25-1	few	TGTGCCAGCAGTGATTTAGAGGGCCTTGGAAACACCATATATTTT	CASSDLEGLGNTIYF
.	TRBJ1-1	TRBV7-9	few	TGTGCCAGCAGACCAACAGGGTTAACTGAAGCTTTCTTT	CASRPTGLTEAFF
TRBD1	TRBJ2-7	TRBV18	.	TGTGCCAGCTCAGGCCCTGGACAGGCCACCTACGAGCAGTACTTC	CASSGPGQATYEQYF
TRBD1	TRBJ2-1	TRBV28	.	TGTGCCAGCAGTTTAGGGGGCAGGGGGCGATACAATGAGCAGTTCTTC	CASSLGGRGRYNEQFF
TRBD2	TRBJ2-3	TRBV7-2	.	TGTGCCAGCAGCTTAGTTGCGGGGGGGGGAGATACGCAGTATTTT	CASSLVAGGGDTQYF
.	TRBJ2-7	TRBV27	.	TGTGCCAGCAGTTTAACCACAGGACTCTACGAGCAGTACTTC	CASSLTTGLYEQYF
.	TRBJ1-3	TRBV7-9	once	TGTGCCCTTCGGACAGACTCTGGAAACACCATATATTTT	CALRTDSGNTIYF
TRBD1	TRBJ1-1	TRBV11-2	.	TGTGCCAGCAGCTTCAGGGGGGGGAACACTGAAGCTTTCTTT	CASSFRGGNTEAFF
TRBD2	TRBJ2-1	TRBV4-3	.	TGCGCCAGCAGCCAAAAGGGCGGGGGGGCCGATGAGCAGTTCTTC	CASSQKGGGADEQFF
.	TRBJ1-1	TRBV7-2	.	TGTGCCAGCAGCTTAGCTTATCCGGCTGAAGCTTTCTTT	CASSLAYPAEAFF
.	TRBJ1-4	TRBV7-9	.	TGTGCCAGCAGCTTAGTGATCAGGGGAGCTAATGAAAAACTGTTTTTT	CASSLVIRGANEKLFF
TRBD1	TRBJ1-1	TRBV19	.	TGTGCCAGTAAGGTTCTGGCAGGGGGCAATACTGAAGCTTTCTTT	CASKVLAGGNTEAFF
.	TRBJ1-5	TRBV2	.	TGTGCCAGCAGAACCGGATCGGGACGAGGCAATCAGCCCCAGCATTTT	CASRTGSGRGNQPQHF